Here is one T cell receptor (beta chain) with its context. Its target is unknown. The sample belongs to a study of CD8+ T cells in alopecia areata. As for the study in general: At a dose of 5 to 10 mg twice daily, oral tofacitinib was given to treated patients. Study-level points and caveats: Higher clonality than in normal scalp was seen in lesional scalp, especially alopecia totalis/universalis.

RNA, once extracted, was reverse transcribed into cDNA for use as the sequencing template. This table comes from immunoSEQ multiplex PCR, and its TCRdb copy is limited to in-frame clones, with some not included. The sample has about 97,000 clones; 41% are singletons. From alopecia areata patients, lesional scalp punch biopsies and peripheral blood were collected. The origin of this receptor is a human donor with alopecia areata. The specimen sequenced was CD4+ T cells sorted from blood.

CDR3 protein: CASSQAQYF. In DNA form, the CDR3 reads TGTGCCAGCAGCCAAGCGCAGTATTTT. The J gene is TRBJ2-3, the V gene TRBV4-2; D is unclear. Trimming removed 1 base from V and 10 bases from J, with 0 bases in between. There are 9 residues in the CDR3. The germline CDR1 and CDR2 sequences are LGHNA and YNFKEQ.